The 19 T cell receptor beta chains below come from one sample, sequenced in a study of cytomegalovirus exposure and HLA in healthy donors. The study ran its PCR with 60 Vbeta and 13 Jbeta primers. Using immunoSEQ multiplex PCR, the repertoire was profiled, and TCRdb retains in-frame clones only, with some absent. This sample yields about 150,000 clones, of which approximately 10% are seen a single time; roughly 7% belongs to the top ten. The source material was PBMCs. Receptors were obtained from a woman aged 40 to 49 in good health and CMV-seropositive.

The chain links TRBV9 to TRBJ2-3, with 10 positions matching TRBD2. V gave up 2 bases and J gave up 8 bases; unmatched junction bases: 11. The CDR3 consists of 16 residues. CDR1 SGDLS and CDR2 YYNGEE come from the germline V gene. The CDR3 nucleotides are TGTGCCAGCAGCGTCGGGCCGAGCGGGGGGGCGGGTACGCAGTATTTT. Encoded protein: CASSVGPSGGAGTQYF.

This clone was detected many times. This sequence joins TRBV5-1 and TRBJ2-1, with D perhaps TRBD1 (7 bases). The germline V and J ends were trimmed by 0 bases and 11 bases, with 15 bases remaining between them. CDR3 size: 14 residues. Per germline, CDR1 SGHRS and CDR2 YFSETQ. The CDR3 coding sequence is TGCGCCAGCAGCTTGGCCGGCGGAGGGGGCAAGCAGTTCTTC. Translating it yields CASSLAGGGGKQFF.

This clone was seen a few times. This rearrangement joins TRBV6-1 to TRBJ1-3; 9 bases agree with TRBD1. Per the germline V gene, CDR1 is MNHNS and CDR2 is SASEGT. V dropped 3 bases and J dropped 7; count of bases not matched to a gene: 1. This CDR3 is 13 amino acids long. The DNA for the CDR3 is TGTGCCAGCAGTGACGGGACAGGGAACACCATATATTTT. Translated, it gives CASSDGTGNTIYF.

This clone was seen a handful of times. For the CDR3, the DNA is TGCAGCGTTGAAGTAGGTCAGGGGGGACAGCCCCAGCATTTT. It codes for CSVEVGQGGQPQHF. V is TRBV29-1 and J is TRBJ1-5, with TRBD1 matching over 7 bases. Germline V gene data show CDR1 as SQVTM and CDR2 as ANQGSEA. The CDR3 is 14 residues long. J was trimmed by 7 bases and V by 1 base; bases with no gene match: 7.

V gene TRBV6-1 combines with J gene TRBJ1-5; D call uncertain. This CDR3 contains 15 residues. Germline assignment: CDR1 MNHNS and CDR2 SASEGT. V lost 4 bases and J lost 0, with 10 bases in between. Here the CDR3 reads CASSVGRGSNQPQHF. DNA of the CDR3: TGTGCCAGCAGTGTCGGCCGGGGTAGCAATCAGCCCCAGCATTTT.

There are a few counts of this clone. The V gene is TRBV9, the J gene TRBJ2-3; D is unclear. Between the trimmed V and J ends, which lost 3 bases and 0 bases, there was a span of 14 bases. CDR1 and CDR2 from the germline V gene are SGDLS and YYNGEE. The CDR3 contains 16 residues. The chain's CDR3 is CASSAYRDSSTDTQYF. The CDR3 DNA is TGTGCCAGCAGCGCATACAGAGATTCTAGCACAGATACGCAGTATTTT.

The chain joins TRBV2 to TRBJ1-1; 10 bases match TRBD1. CDR1 and CDR2 from the germline V gene are SNHLY and FYNNEI. CDR3 length: 21 residues. V gave up 4 bases and J gave up 4 bases; unmatched junction bases: 24. DNA for the CDR3: TGTGCCAGCAGTGTTGACGTCCGGGACAGGGGAAGGTTGGCAATTGGCACTGAAGCTTTCTTT. Translation gives CASSVDVRDRGRLAIGTEAFF.

The chain is built from TRBV5-5 and TRBJ2-2; a weak D match, TRBD2 (5 bases). This CDR3 is built from 14 residues. The V end lost 4 bases, the J end lost 7 bases, and 14 bases lay between the germline ends. Looked up from germline, CDR1 is SGHKS and CDR2 is YYEKEE (reference sequence). The CDR3 region has the DNA TGTGCCAGCAGCAAACTAGAAGGTATCGGGGAGCTGTTTTTT. Translation: CASSKLEGIGELFF.

This clone was counted between two and nine times. The chain couples TRBV6-5 to TRBJ2-1; tentative D call: TRBD2 (6 bases). The germline CDR1 and CDR2 sequences are MNHEY and SVGAGI. The CDR3 runs to 13 residues. The V end lost 5 bases, the J end lost 3 bases, and 8 bases lay between the germline ends. CDR3 sequence (DNA): TGTGCCAGCAGTGGGACTGACTACAATGAGCAGTTCTTC. Translated: CASSGTDYNEQFF.

This clone turned up a few times. The chain is built from TRBV2 and TRBJ1-1; D gene ambiguous. This CDR3 has 10 amino acids. Trimming cost V 6 bases and J 7 bases, with 6 bases left between them. In germline, CDR1 is SNHLY, CDR2 FYNNEI. The CDR3: CASRRFEAFF. CDR3 nucleotides: TGTGCCAGCAGACGGTTTGAAGCTTTCTTT.

This clone was counted a few times. The CDR3 region has the DNA TGTGCCAGCAGTGCCCGGGACAGGGGGTCCCGAGCTTTCTTT. Its translation is CASSARDRGSRAFF. The chain carries TRBV6-1 and TRBJ1-1; 11 positions match TRBD1. The CDR3 is 14 amino acids. V lost 4 bases, J lost 10 bases, and 8 bases stayed unmatched. Germline V gene sequence: CDR1 MNHNS, CDR2 SASEGT.

This clone came up a few times. The chain uses TRBV18 and TRBJ1-2; the match to TRBD1 covers 7 bases. Looked up from germline, CDR1 is KGHSH and CDR2 is LQKENI. The CDR3 has 13 residues. Trimming took 4 bases from V and 8 from J; bases not matched to a gene: 7. Written as DNA, the CDR3 is TGTGCCAGCTCACTACAGGGGATCAGCGGCTACACCTTC. It translates to CASSLQGISGYTF.

Only a few counts were recorded for this clone. The CDR3 here is CASSLVGAGNSPLHF. CDR3 nucleotides: TGTGCCAGCAGCTTGGTAGGGGCCGGTAATTCACCCCTCCACTTT. The J gene is TRBJ1-6, the V gene TRBV5-4; TRBD1 is a possible D gene (5 bases). The germline V gene has CDR1 SGHNT and CDR2 YYREEE (reference sequence). This CDR3 region has 15 residues. Deletions cut 0 bases from V and 6 bases from J, with 10 bases between.

This clone was counted a few times. The chain joins TRBV5-4 to TRBJ2-3; D is uncertain. This CDR3 comprises 15 residues. Germline V gene sequence: CDR1 SGHNT, CDR2 YYREEE (reference sequence). Trimming stripped 5 bases from V and 0 bases from J, with 13 bases between. The chain's CDR3 is CASRPGMTSTDTQYF. The CDR3 DNA follows: TGTGCCAGCAGACCTGGCATGACTAGCACAGATACGCAGTATTTT. Full variable domain (missing parts from reference TRBV5-4 and TRBJ2-3): ETGVTQSPTHLIKTRGQQVTLRCSSQSGHNTVSWYQQALGQGPQFIFQYYREEENGRGNFPPRFSGLQFPNYSSELNVNALELDDSALYLCASRPGMTSTDTQYFGPGTRLTVL.

This chain uses TRBV5-5 with TRBJ1-4; possibly TRBD1 for D (6 bases). V shed 4 bases and J shed 5 bases, with 15 bases lying between them. The germline gives CDR1 SGHKS, CDR2 YYEKEE (reference sequence). The CDR3 runs 15 residues. The CDR3 DNA reads as TGTGCCAGCAGCCCGGGAGGGGGGGGGAATGAAAAACTGTTTTTT. Translation: CASSPGGGGNEKLFF.

This chain joins TRBV10-3 and TRBJ2-5, with TRBD2 matching over 9 bases. The CDR3 has 13 residues. CDR1 and CDR2 from the germline V gene are ENHRY and SYGVKD. The V and J ends lost 6 bases and 3 bases, in that order; junction bases with no gene match: 2. CDR3 protein: CAISSSGEETQYF. In DNA form, the CDR3 reads TGTGCCATCAGCTCTAGCGGGGAAGAGACCCAGTACTTC.

The chain has TRBV18 and TRBJ1-1; no definite D call. There are 13 residues in the CDR3. Trimming removed 4 bases from V and 1 base from J, with 7 bases in between. The germline V gene encodes CDR1 KGHSH and CDR2 LQKENI. This chain's CDR3 is CASSRGTNTEAFF. CDR3 DNA: TGTGCCAGCTCACGAGGAACGAACACTGAAGCTTTCTTT.

The chain combines TRBV7-2 with TRBJ2-1; the match to TRBD2 covers 12 bases. There are 16 residues in the CDR3. V gave up 0 bases and J gave up 15 bases; unmatched junction bases: 12. Germline V gene sequence: CDR1 SGHTA, CDR2 FQGNSA. The CDR3 sequence is CASSLAPVTSGGPRFF. CDR3 nucleotides: TGTGCCAGCAGCTTAGCGCCGGTGACTAGCGGGGGCCCGAGGTTCTTC.

This clone was picked up a small number of times. In nucleotides, the CDR3 is TGTGCCAGCAGTGGCGAGAGCGGGGGTCAGCCCCAGCATTTT. Encoded protein: CASSGESGGQPQHF. The chain employs TRBV2 and TRBJ1-5; possible D gene TRBD1, 5 bases. The length of the CDR3 is 14 residues. CDR1 and CDR2 from the germline V gene are SNHLY and FYNNEI. With 4 bases removed from V and 6 bases from J, the gap between germline ends came to 13 bases.